The sequence of this TCR beta chain was determined in a study of blood T cell repertoires in COVID-19. Looking at the study overall: T cells, B-cell-depleted T cells, or PBMCs provided the cDNA or gDNA that served as material.

Germline V gene lookup returns CDR1 PRHDT and CDR2 FYEKMQ (reference sequence). CDR3 length: 15 residues. Trimming at V came to 3 bases and at J to 6 bases, leaving 8 bases not matched to a gene. In the source study's methods: By means of reference gene primer amplification, nucleated cell counts were estimated. Data came from immunoSEQ multiplex PCR; TCRdb stores just in-frame clones and leaves some out. V, J and clone size are those of that table, while D and trimming were read from the DNA. The sample lists 150,000 to 200,000 clones; 80% to 90% were seen once. The receptor was isolated from a woman at least 80 years old with COVID-19, enrolled during active disease. The chain links TRBV13 to TRBJ2-7, with 10 bases matching TRBD1. Input material: peripheral blood. The CDR3 is CASSFSTGGRVEQYF. CDR3 nucleotide sequence: TGTGCCAGCAGCTTTTCGACAGGGGGCAGGGTCGAGCAGTACTTC.